What follows are 31 T cell receptor beta chains derived from one specimen sequenced in a study of cytomegalovirus exposure and HLA in healthy donors. Both 60 Vbeta primers and 13 Jbeta primers went into the PCR. Method: immunoSEQ multiplex PCR; TCRdb's copy keeps in-frame clones and lacks some. Here the sample spans approximately 160,000 clones, roughly 77% being singletons. Sequenced input: PBMCs. These receptors were obtained from a man younger than 30 in good health and CMV-seropositive.

The rearrangement links TRBV10-3 to TRBJ2-7, with D maybe TRBD2 (5 bases). V lost 3 bases, J lost 4 bases, and 10 bases lay in between. The germline V gene encodes CDR1 ENHRY and CDR2 SYGVKD. CDR3 length: 13 amino acids. The CDR3 loop is CAISEDGIYEQYV. CDR3 bases: TGTGCCATCAGTGAAGACGGGATATACGAGCAGTACGTC.

The chain uses TRBV13 and TRBJ2-3; the match to TRBD2 covers 12 bases. The CDR3 runs to 16 residues. CDR1 and CDR2 from the germline V gene are PRHDT and FYEKMQ (reference sequence). J was trimmed by 0 bases and V by 4 bases; bases with no gene match: 2. The CDR3 spells CASSWTSGTSTDTQYF. The CDR3, as DNA: TGTGCCAGCAGCTGGACTAGCGGGACTAGCACAGATACGCAGTATTTT.

J is TRBJ2-1 and V is TRBV5-1; D possibly corresponds to TRBD1 (6 bases). The V and J ends lost 3 bases and 5 bases respectively, with 12 bases between them. The CDR3 totals 14 residues. Germline V gene lookup returns CDR1 SGHRS and CDR2 YFSETQ. The CDR3 sequence is CASSYPWTDNEQFF. Written as DNA, the CDR3 is TGCGCCAGCAGCTACCCCTGGACAGACAATGAGCAGTTCTTC.

J is TRBJ2-3 and V is TRBV5-1; 8 bases match TRBD1. The trim removed 4 bases at V and 2 bases at J, leaving 3 bases unmatched. The CDR3 contains 14 residues. Germline loops: CDR1 SGHRS, CDR2 YFSETQ. The CDR3 coding sequence is TGCGCCAGCAGCACAGGGGGAGTCACAGATACGCAGTATTTT. Protein sequence: CASSTGGVTDTQYF.

The chain has TRBV2 and TRBJ2-2, with 12 bases that match TRBD1. Germline V gene data show CDR1 as SNHLY and CDR2 as FYNNEI. J lost 5 bases, V lost 4 bases, and 2 bases had no gene match. This CDR3 region has 15 residues. CDR3 DNA: TGTGCCAGCAGTGGGGGACAGGGGGCAACCGGGGAGCTGTTTTTT. It yields the protein CASSGGQGATGELFF.

The V gene is TRBV11-3, the J gene TRBJ1-1, with 9 nucleotides matching TRBD1. The length of the CDR3 is 15 residues. Germline V CDR1 and CDR2: SGHNT, YENEEA. With V trimmed by 5 bases and J by 3 bases, 7 bases remained unmatched. CDR3 nucleotides: TGTGCCAGCAGCCCGCCGACAGGGGGGTACACTGAAGCTTTCTTT. Translated: CASSPPTGGYTEAFF.

The chain joins TRBV15 to TRBJ1-2, with D tentatively TRBD1 (6 bases). CDR3 length equals 16 residues. Trimming left V 0 bases short and J 7 bases short, with 18 bases between. CDR1 and CDR2 from the germline V gene are LNHNV and YYDKDF (reference sequence). The CDR3 loop is CATSRDFGDTRVGYTF. CDR3 nucleotide sequence: TGTGCCACCAGCAGAGATTTCGGGGACACCAGAGTTGGCTACACCTTC.

The chain is built from TRBV13 and TRBJ1-1; 7 positions agree with TRBD1. V lost 0 bases to trimming and J lost 4 bases; unmatched junction nucleotides: 11. CDR3 length equals 17 residues. CDR1 PRHDT and CDR2 FYEKMQ come from the germline V gene (reference sequence). CDR3 amino acids: CASSLGLGRGRVTEAFF. The CDR3 DNA follows: TGTGCCAGCAGCTTAGGCCTGGGAAGGGGGCGAGTCACTGAAGCTTTCTTT.

The chain is built from TRBV10-3 and TRBJ2-7; 11 nucleotides line up with TRBD2. Germline V gene data show CDR1 as ENHRY and CDR2 as SYGVKD. This CDR3 has 15 amino acids. With 3 bases clipped from V and 3 bases from J, the junction kept 4 bases outside the gene matches. For the CDR3, the DNA is TGTGCCATCAGTGAAGGGACTAGCGGCCGCTACGAGCAGTACGTC. It yields the protein CAISEGTSGRYEQYV.

V and J are TRBV5-1 and TRBJ1-6, with 8 nucleotides matching TRBD1. The germline gives CDR1 SGHRS, CDR2 YFSETQ. V was pared by 5 bases and J by 5 bases, with 3 bases of the junction left unmatched. CDR3 length: 14 residues. The CDR3: CASRQDRDNSPLHF. The CDR3 DNA is TGCGCCAGCAGACAGGACAGGGATAATTCACCCCTCCACTTT.

The V call is TRBV11-3, the J call TRBJ2-3, with a weak D call TRBD2 (6 bases). This CDR3 has 15 amino acids. The V end lost 2 bases, the J end lost 1 base, and 10 bases lay between the germline ends. The germline V gene has CDR1 SGHNT and CDR2 YENEEA. The CDR3 spells CASSLRSGGTDTQYF. The CDR3 coding sequence is TGTGCCAGCAGCTTACGGTCGGGGGGCACAGATACGCAGTATTTT.

V gene TRBV25-1 combines with J gene TRBJ1-1; no clear D gene. Germline V gene data show CDR1 as MGHDK and CDR2 as SYGVNS. The ends were cut back, 5 bases at V and 7 bases at J, with 11 bases in the middle. This CDR3 has 12 amino acids. CDR3 nucleotides: TGTGCCAGCAGTCCCGGGGTTGGTGAAGCTTTCTTT. It translates to CASSPGVGEAFF.

The J gene is TRBJ1-5, the V gene TRBV6-5, with D possibly TRBD1 on 5 matching bases. CDR1 is MNHEY, CDR2 SVGAGI, per germline. V was pared by 5 bases and J by 4 bases, with 9 bases between. This CDR3 has 13 residues. CDR3 sequence reads: CASSRGGNQPQHF. CDR3 DNA sequence: TGTGCCAGCAGTCGGGGGGGAAATCAGCCCCAGCATTTT.

The sample holds a few counts of this clone. CDR3 sequence: CASSLRTEYEAFF. CDR3 coding DNA: TGTGCCAGCAGCTTGCGGACAGAGTATGAAGCTTTCTTT. This chain uses TRBV5-4 with TRBJ1-1, with a weak D call TRBD1 (6 bases). V dropped 1 base and J dropped 7 bases, with 11 bases sitting between them. CDR1 is SGHNT, CDR2 YYREEE, per germline (reference sequence). The CDR3 runs 13 residues.

The chain uses TRBV7-9 and TRBJ2-1; the match to TRBD2 covers 8 bases. CDR1 SEHNR and CDR2 FQNEAQ come from the germline V gene (reference sequence). Trimming at V came to 3 bases and at J to 6 bases, leaving 13 bases not matched to a gene. This CDR3 has 17 amino acids. The DNA for the CDR3 is TGTGCCAGCAGCTTTGTGCCCTCCAGCGGGAGCGGCAATGAGCAGTTCTTC. It codes for CASSFVPSSGSGNEQFF.

The chain employs TRBV5-4 and TRBJ1-6; 7 nucleotides match TRBD1. Trimming at V came to 0 bases and at J to 10 bases, leaving 7 bases not matched to a gene. This CDR3 region has 15 residues. Germline values: CDR1 SGHNT, CDR2 YYREEE (reference sequence). The CDR3, as DNA: TGTGCCAGCAGCTTGGAACAGGGGCTTTACTCACCCCTCCACTTT. This sequence encodes CASSLEQGLYSPLHF.

This clone was seen a few times. V is TRBV28 and J is TRBJ2-7; TRBD1 agrees at 9 bases. In germline, CDR1 is MDHEN, CDR2 SYDVKM. This CDR3 is built from 19 residues. V shed 6 bases and J 1 base; nucleotides not matched to a gene: 19. The CDR3 bases are TGTGCCAGCAGCCCCGGGACAGGGACTCCTTCTAGTCCTTCCTACGAGCAGTACGTC. Encoded protein: CASSPGTGTPSSPSYEQYV.

This clone was counted a few times. The chain carries TRBV11-2 and TRBJ1-1, with TRBD1 matching 8 bases. The CDR3 spans 15 residues. The V and J ends lost 4 bases and 1 base, in that order; junction bases with no gene match: 5. In germline, CDR1 is SGHAT, CDR2 FQNNGV. CDR3 sequence reads: CASSSSQGGNTEAFF. CDR3 in DNA: TGTGCCAGCAGCTCTTCACAGGGGGGGAACACTGAAGCTTTCTTT.

The J gene is TRBJ2-2, the V gene TRBV7-9; 12 bases map to TRBD1. V lost 0 bases to trimming and J lost 5 bases; unmatched junction nucleotides: 7. The CDR3 runs to 18 residues. Germline-derived CDR1 and CDR2 are SEHNR and FQNEAQ (reference sequence). The CDR3 coding sequence is TGTGCCAGCAGCTTAGCCGGGACAGGGGGCATCGGGACCGGGGAGCTGTTTTTT. Translated: CASSLAGTGGIGTGELFF.

The V and J genes are TRBV25-1 and TRBJ1-1; D remains unclear. The length of the CDR3 is 12 residues. V lost 5 bases and J 4 bases, leaving 8 bases between the germline ends. CDR1 is MGHDK, CDR2 SYGVNS, per germline. CDR3 sequence (DNA): TGTGCCAGCAGTTCCCGGGGCACTGAAGCTTTCTTT. It translates to CASSSRGTEAFF.

This sequence joins TRBV2 and TRBJ2-3; the match to TRBD2 covers 13 bases. Germline CDR1 SNHLY, CDR2 FYNNEI. The CDR3 has 16 residues. The ends lost 6 bases at V and 4 bases at J; junction bases unmatched: 7. The CDR3 sequence: CASRDPTSGRSDTQYF. In nucleotides, the CDR3 is TGTGCCAGCAGGGACCCGACTAGCGGGAGGTCAGATACGCAGTATTTT. The variable domain in full, completed from reference TRBV2 and TRBJ2-3, reads EPEVTQTPSHQVTQMGQEVILRCVPISNHLYFYWYRQILGQKVEFLVSFYNNEISEKSEIFDDQFSVERPDGSNFTLKIRSTKLEDSAMYFCASRDPTSGRSDTQYFGPGTRLTVL.

This clone showed up just a few times. V and J are TRBV6-6 and TRBJ2-7; weak D call: TRBD1 (7 bases). The length of the CDR3 is 14 residues. V shed 5 bases and J shed 6 bases, with 17 bases lying between them. Germline assignment: CDR1 MNHNY and CDR2 SVGAGI (reference sequence). The CDR3 region is CASSPLVQGGEQYV. CDR3 in DNA: TGTGCCAGCAGTCCCCTTGTCCAGGGGGGCGAGCAGTACGTC.

V and J are TRBV28 and TRBJ2-2, with no clear D. Germline V gene sequence: CDR1 MDHEN, CDR2 SYDVKM. The CDR3 loop spans 11 amino acids. The CDR3 spells CLPQDPGELFF. The CDR3, as DNA: TGTCTCCCTCAGGATCCCGGGGAGCTGTTTTTT.

Only one count was recorded for this clone. V gene TRBV19 combines with J gene TRBJ2-2; possibly TRBD1 for D (5 bases). Germline CDR1 reads LNHDA; CDR2 reads SQIVND (reference sequence). V shed 7 bases and J shed 0 bases, with 15 bases lying between them. The length of the CDR3 is 16 residues. The CDR3 sequence: CASTMGQSSNTGELFF. As DNA, the CDR3 is TGTGCCAGTACCATGGGGCAGAGCTCGAACACCGGGGAGCTGTTTTTT.

This clone was observed once. This chain links TRBV4-1 with TRBJ1-2; D remains ambiguous. From germline, CDR1 is MGHRA and CDR2 YSYEKL. V dropped 0 bases and J dropped 5 bases, with 16 bases sitting between them. CDR3 size: 16 residues. DNA of the CDR3: TGCGCCAGCAGCCAAGATCAGTCGGAGGTTACGTATGGCTACACCTTC. Its protein product is CASSQDQSEVTYGYTF.

This clone has a single count. The chain carries TRBV7-9 and TRBJ2-2, with 12 bases that match TRBD2. The CDR3 totals 15 residues. J gave up 7 bases and V 4 bases, and 4 bases lay outside the gene matches. Per the germline V gene, CDR1 is SEHNR and CDR2 is FQNEAQ (reference sequence). CDR3 amino acids: CASSWTSGTGGELFF. CDR3 in DNA: TGTGCCAGCAGCTGGACTAGCGGGACGGGCGGGGAGCTGTTTTTT.

This chain connects TRBV18 to TRBJ2-3; 8 nucleotides match TRBD1. The germline gives CDR1 KGHSH, CDR2 LQKENI. The CDR3 loop spans 15 amino acids. V lost 3 bases to trimming and J lost 6 bases; unmatched junction nucleotides: 8. The CDR3 DNA reads TGTGCCAGCTCACCTGCCGGGACAGGTTCGGATACGCAGTATTTT. This translates into CASSPAGTGSDTQYF.

The J gene is TRBJ2-2, the V gene TRBV19, with a possible D match to TRBD2 (7 bases). This CDR3 is built from 16 residues. The V gene's germline CDR1 is LNHDA and CDR2 SQIVND (reference sequence). The V gene lost 5 bases and the J gene lost 10 bases, with 23 bases spanning the gap. In DNA, the CDR3 is TGTGCCAGTAGTCCGCCGGGGGGCGGGAGAGAAGAGGAGCTGTTTTTT. Protein: CASSPPGGGREEELFF.

This clone was detected only a few times. V and J are TRBV28 and TRBJ1-4; D call uncertain. V dropped 6 bases and J dropped 3 bases, with 8 bases sitting between them. Germline CDR1 and CDR2: MDHEN and SYDVKM. The CDR3 is 13 amino acids. CDR3 nucleotides: TGTGCCAGCAGGGTTTCGGCTAATGAAAAACTGTTTTTT. This sequence encodes CASRVSANEKLFF. Full variable domain (outside the CDR3, taken from reference TRBV28 and TRBJ1-4): DVKVTQSSRYLVKRTGEKVFLECVQDMDHENMFWYRQDPGLGLRLIYFSYDVKMKEKGDIPEGYSVSREKKERFSLILESASTNQTSMYLCASRVSANEKLFFGSGTQLSVL.

The sample holds one count of this clone. The rearrangement links TRBV10-3 to TRBJ1-2, with TRBD1 matching over 9 bases. The CDR3 is 14 amino acids. Germline lookup yields CDR1 ENHRY and CDR2 SYGVKD. The V segment lost 8 bases and the J segment 5 bases; nucleotides outside the gene matches: 9. The CDR3 DNA sequence: TGTGCCATCGCCCAGACAGGGGGTAGTTATGGCTACACCTTC. Amino acid sequence: CAIAQTGGSYGYTF.

V usage is TRBV4-2 and J usage is TRBJ2-2; 7 bases are shared with TRBD1. V lost 0 bases to trimming and J lost 4 bases; unmatched junction nucleotides: 8. Looked up from germline, CDR1 is LGHNA and CDR2 is YNFKEQ. This CDR3 has 17 amino acids. As DNA, the CDR3 is TGTGCCAGCAGCCAAGATTTCGGGACAGTTTTCACCGGGGAGCTGTTTTTT. This encodes CASSQDFGTVFTGELFF.